These 30 T cell receptor beta chains originate from one sample sequenced in a study of blood T cell repertoires in COVID-19. Profiling relied on immunoSEQ multiplex PCR, and the TCRdb table lists in-frame clones only, not all of them. Among 150,000 to 200,000 clones listed, roughly 85% were seen once. The sample comprised peripheral blood. The receptor set was obtained from a human donor in a cohort sampled during active COVID-19.

The rearrangement links TRBV19 to TRBJ2-1, with D perhaps matching TRBD2 (5 bases). This CDR3 comprises 17 residues. Trimming removed 3 bases at V and 2 bases at J, with 17 bases between. Germline V gene lookup returns CDR1 LNHDA and CDR2 SQIVND (reference sequence). CDR3 DNA: TGTGCCAGTAGTATTGAGTTGCTAGCATCTCCCTACAATGAGCAGTTCTTC. This translates into CASSIELLASPYNEQFF.

V and J are TRBV6-1 and TRBJ2-1, with 13 bases lining up with TRBD2. V shed 4 bases and J 9 bases; nucleotides not matched to a gene: 15. The CDR3 totals 18 residues. CDR1 is MNHNS and CDR2 is SASEGT in the germline V gene. CDR3 nucleotides: TGTGCCAGCAGTGGTGCCCTTTTCACTAGCGGGAGGGGGGCTGAGCAGTTCTTC. Protein: CASSGALFTSGRGAEQFF.

The V and J genes are TRBV5-4 and TRBJ2-2; D not resolved. The V and J ends lost 0 bases and 7 bases respectively, with 10 bases between them. The CDR3 sequence is 14 residues long. Per the germline V gene, CDR1 is SGHNT and CDR2 is YYREEE (reference sequence). The CDR3 is CASSLEPRGGELFF. The DNA for the CDR3 is TGTGCCAGCAGCTTGGAGCCGAGAGGCGGGGAGCTGTTTTTT.

This clone was counted once. The rearrangement joins TRBV24-1 to TRBJ2-3, with D unresolved. The length of the CDR3 is 11 residues. The ends were cut back, 5 bases at V and 5 bases at J, with 4 bases in the middle. The germline V gene has CDR1 KGHDR and CDR2 SFDVKD. CDR3 amino acids: CATSALDTQYF. In nucleotides, the CDR3 is TGTGCCACCAGTGCTCTAGATACGCAGTATTTT.

V is TRBV6-2 or TRBV6-3 and J is TRBJ1-1; 7 nucleotides agree with TRBD1. The CDR3 totals 18 residues. The V and J ends lost 5 bases and 0 bases, in that order; junction bases with no gene match: 15. The germline CDR1 and CDR2 sequences are MNHEY and SVGEGT. The CDR3, as DNA: TGTGCCAGCAGTAATAGGGACAGCCGACCAACTATGAACACTGAAGCTTTCTTT. Its translation: CASSNRDSRPTMNTEAFF.

V usage is TRBV21-1 and J usage is TRBJ2-1; the D call in the table, TRBD1, was not verified against the DNA. TRBV21-1 is noted as a pseudogene. This CDR3 region has 15 residues. CDR3 coding DNA: TGTGCCAGCAGCAATCGACAGGGCTGGAACAATGAGCAGTTCTTC. Amino acid sequence: CASSNRQGWNNEQFF.

This clone was seen just once. The chain carries TRBV19 and TRBJ2-5, with 7 bases matching TRBD1. The V gene end was trimmed by 5 bases and the J gene end by 2 bases; junction bases not matched to a gene: 5. Germline V gives CDR1 LNHDA, CDR2 SQIVND (reference sequence). The CDR3 sequence is 14 residues long. The CDR3 is CASSPLTGQETQYF. As DNA, the CDR3 is TGTGCCAGTAGTCCCCTGACAGGGCAAGAGACCCAGTACTTC.

The chain combines TRBV15 with TRBJ1-2; 10 bases are shared with TRBD1. The CDR3 covers 16 residues. In germline, CDR1 is LNHNV, CDR2 YYDKDF (reference sequence). V shed 0 bases, J shed 4 bases, and the junction held 5 bases outside the gene matches. The CDR3 bases are TGTGCCACCAGCAGAGATCTTGACAGGGGGCTCTATGGCTACACCTTC. This encodes CATSRDLDRGLYGYTF.

As DNA, the CDR3 is TGTGCCAGCGGACACGACAAGGACTCCTACGAGCAGTACTTC. Translation: CASGHDKDSYEQYF. V gene TRBV7-9 combines with J gene TRBJ2-7; maybe TRBD1 (5 bases). V lost 8 bases and J 0 bases, leaving 14 bases between the germline ends. Per germline, CDR1 SEHNR and CDR2 FQNEAQ (reference sequence). The CDR3 extends over 14 amino acids.

The chain carries TRBV29-1 and TRBJ1-1, with 7 bases fitting TRBD1. Trimming removed 5 bases from V and 3 bases from J; junction bases left unmatched: 6. Germline V gene lookup returns CDR1 SQVTM and CDR2 ANQGSEA. The CDR3 extends over 13 amino acids. This CDR3 reads CSVYTGADTEAFF. The CDR3 DNA sequence: TGCAGCGTTTATACAGGGGCGGACACTGAAGCTTTCTTT.

The genes are TRBV5-5 and TRBJ2-4, with D maybe TRBD2 (5 bases). V was shortened by 0 bases and J by 8 bases, with 21 bases between the two germline ends. CDR1 and CDR2 (germline): SGHKS, YYEKEE (reference sequence). The CDR3 is made up of 17 amino acids. DNA for the CDR3: TGTGCCAGCAGCTTGGGTAGTCGGGGAATAGTCCCAGACATTCAGTACTTC. It codes for CASSLGSRGIVPDIQYF.

The rearrangement joins TRBV11-3 to TRBJ1-1; 7 nucleotides line up with TRBD1. Germline V lookup: CDR1 SGHNT, CDR2 YENEEA. This CDR3 has 16 residues. The V segment lost 3 bases and the J segment 0 bases; nucleotides outside the gene matches: 7. This CDR3 is CASSFRDRGMNTEAFF. CDR3 coding DNA: TGTGCCAGCAGCTTCCGGGACAGAGGTATGAACACTGAAGCTTTCTTT.

This chain links TRBV5-1 with TRBJ1-2; D unresolved. This CDR3 has 16 residues. V lost 0 bases and J 8 bases, leaving 20 bases between the germline ends. Germline V lookup: CDR1 SGHRS, CDR2 YFSETQ. CDR3 in DNA: TGCGCCAGCAGCTTGGCCGGGCGCATCGGGGTGCGCGGCTACACCTTC. Residues: CASSLAGRIGVRGYTF.

The V and J genes are TRBV9 and TRBJ2-1, with D possibly being TRBD2 (5 bases). The CDR3 spans 16 residues. V lost 2 bases and J lost 6, with 18 bases in between. The germline V gene encodes CDR1 SGDLS and CDR2 YYNGEE. CDR3 nucleotides: TGTGCCAGCAGCGTGGGAGTTAGAGGACCGGGCAATGAGCAGTTCTTC. Protein sequence: CASSVGVRGPGNEQFF. The complete variable domain, with remaining parts taken from reference TRBV9 and TRBJ2-1, reads DSGVTQTPKHLITATGQRVTLRCSPRSGDLSVYWYQQSLDQGLQFLIQYYNGEERAKGNILERFSAQQFPDLHSELNLSSLELGDSALYFCASSVGVRGPGNEQFFGPGTRLTVL.

The chain uses TRBV2 and TRBJ2-7; D is possibly TRBD2 (6 bases). Trimming pared 6 bases from V and 3 bases from J, leaving 18 bases between. Germline V gene sequence: CDR1 SNHLY, CDR2 FYNNEI. The CDR3 extends over 15 amino acids. The CDR3 loop reads CASRDPLSGSYEQYF. CDR3 DNA: TGTGCCAGCAGGGATCCTCTTAGCGGTAGCTACGAGCAGTACTTC. The whole variable domain, remainder taken from reference TRBV2 and TRBJ2-7, is EPEVTQTPSHQVTQMGQEVILRCVPISNHLYFYWYRQILGQKVEFLVSFYNNEISEKSEIFDDQFSVERPDGSNFTLKIRSTKLEDSAMYFCASRDPLSGSYEQYFGPGTRLTVT.

V is TRBV11-3 and J is TRBJ1-1; D remains unclear. The V and J ends lost 4 bases and 3 bases respectively, with 6 bases between them. The CDR3 runs to 12 residues. Germline CDR1 SGHNT, CDR2 YENEEA. CDR3 amino acids: CASSSPYTEAFF. The CDR3 DNA reads as TGTGCCAGCAGCTCCCCGTACACTGAAGCTTTCTTT. The entire variable domain, with the rest obtained from reference TRBV11-3 and TRBJ1-1, is as follows: EAGVVQSPRYKIIEKKQPVAFWCNPISGHNTLYWYLQNLGQGPELLIRYENEEAVDDSQLPKDRFSAERLKGVDSTLKIQPAELGDSAVYLCASSSPYTEAFFGQGTRLTVV.

The rearrangement uses TRBV19 and TRBJ2-6, with D possibly TRBD2 on 6 matching bases. The CDR3 is 12 residues long. CDR1 and CDR2 (germline): LNHDA, SQIVND (reference sequence). V lost 1 base and J lost 16, with 11 bases in between. The CDR3 loop reads CASSIGRAPLTF. CDR3 bases: TGTGCCAGTAGTATAGGGAGGGCCCCTCTGACTTTC.

Comment on this clone: Since a much larger clone is just one base distant, this may be a read error. The chain employs TRBV19 and TRBJ1-5, with D unresolved. Looked up from germline, CDR1 is LNHDA and CDR2 is SQIVND (reference sequence). The CDR3 is 13 amino acids. V was trimmed by 0 bases and J by 6 bases, leaving 6 bases between them. The CDR3 DNA is TGTGCCAGTAGTATAGATCCCGTTCAGCCCCAGCATTTT. Translating gives CASSIDPVQPQHF.

V is TRBV10-3 and J is TRBJ1-2, with D perhaps TRBD1 (5 bases). Trimming took 8 bases from V and 5 from J, leaving 15 bases between them. Germline V gene sequence: CDR1 ENHRY, CDR2 SYGVKD. The CDR3 is 13 residues long. CDR3 amino acids: CAIGGGEGYGYTF. The CDR3 region has the DNA TGTGCCATCGGGGGGGGTGAGGGATATGGCTACACCTTC.

V usage is TRBV6-5 and J usage is TRBJ2-7; tentative D call: TRBD1 (5 bases). The CDR3 is made up of 14 amino acids. Germline V gives CDR1 MNHEY, CDR2 SVGAGI. Trimming left V 6 bases short and J 0 bases short, with 12 bases between. The CDR3 nucleotides read TGTGCCAGCAGCCTACCCCAGGGCTCCTACGAGCAGTACTTC. This translates into CASSLPQGSYEQYF.

CDR3 residues: CASSDRGPPYEQYF. CDR3 sequence (DNA): TGTGCCAGCAGCGACAGGGGGCCGCCCTACGAGCAGTACTTC. The chain combines TRBV6-5 with TRBJ2-7, with 10 positions matching TRBD1. The V and J ends lost 6 bases and 2 bases, in that order; junction bases with no gene match: 4. The CDR3 loop spans 14 amino acids. Germline CDR1 reads MNHEY; CDR2 reads SVGAGI.

This chain joins TRBV7-2 and TRBJ1-3; 8 positions match TRBD1. V shed 4 bases, J shed 0 bases, and the junction held 5 bases outside the gene matches. The CDR3 covers 16 residues. Germline CDR1 is SGHTA and CDR2 is FQGNSA. CDR3 sequence (DNA): TGTGCCAGCAGCTCCGGGACAGGTTACTCTGGAAACACCATATATTTT. As protein: CASSSGTGYSGNTIYF.

The gene calls are TRBV2 and TRBJ1-4, with D possibly TRBD1 on 5 matching bases. Trimming took 8 bases from V and 8 from J, leaving 15 bases between them. The germline gives CDR1 SNHLY, CDR2 FYNNEI. The CDR3 is made up of 13 amino acids. The CDR3 protein is CASFYRGGEKLFF. As DNA, the CDR3 is TGTGCCAGCTTTTATCGGGGGGGAGAAAAACTGTTTTTT.

This clone was seen just once. This chain uses TRBV20-1 with TRBJ2-1; 10 bases are shared with TRBD2. Unmatched junction bases numbered 11, after V lost 3 bases and J lost 9 bases. Germline V gene sequence: CDR1 DFQATT, CDR2 SNEGSKA (reference sequence). The CDR3 spans 15 residues. DNA for the CDR3: TGCAGTGCTAGTCGTCCTAGCGGGAGTCGGGGTGAGCAGTTCTTC. It translates to CSASRPSGSRGEQFF.

This chain uses TRBV29-1 with TRBJ1-6; 10 bases align to TRBD1. The CDR3 consists of 13 residues. Trimming took 7 bases from V and 8 from J; bases not matched to a gene: 5. Germline assignment: CDR1 SQVTM and CDR2 ANQGSEA. In nucleotides, the CDR3 is TGCAGCGCACGACAGGGGGCGTATTCACCCCTCCACTTT. As protein: CSARQGAYSPLHF.

V and J are TRBV3-1 (or the pseudogene TRBV3-2) and TRBJ2-5; 10 nucleotides match TRBD2. The CDR3 has 19 residues. Per the germline V gene, CDR1 is LGHDT and CDR2 is YNNKEL (reference sequence). Trimming took 3 bases from V and 5 from J; bases not matched to a gene: 18. The CDR3 DNA follows: TGTGCCAGCAGCCAGATAGGGGGACTAGCGCTAACTCAAGTGGAGACCCAGTACTTC. It encodes CASSQIGGLALTQVETQYF.

The V gene is TRBV6-1, the J gene TRBJ2-1; 11 bases line up with TRBD2. In germline, CDR1 is MNHNS, CDR2 SASEGT. This CDR3 region has 15 residues. V dropped 2 bases and J dropped 6; count of bases not matched to a gene: 3. CDR3 sequence: CASSEQLAGANEQFF. In nucleotides, the CDR3 is TGTGCCAGCAGTGAACAACTAGCGGGAGCCAATGAGCAGTTCTTC.

This chain connects TRBV7-9 to TRBJ1-1; possibly TRBD1 for D (5 bases). The CDR3 extends over 15 amino acids. Trimming took 0 bases from V and 2 from J, leaving 10 bases between them. Germline CDR1 is SEHNR and CDR2 is FQNEAQ (reference sequence). DNA of the CDR3: TGTGCCAGCAGCTTAGCTGGGGCGAGCAACACTGAAGCTTTCTTT. The encoded protein is CASSLAGASNTEAFF. The entire variable domain, with the rest obtained from reference TRBV7-9 and TRBJ1-1, is as follows: DTGVSQNPRHKITKRGQNVTFRCDPISEHNRLYWYRQTLGQGPEFLTYFQNEAQLEKSRLLSDRFSAERPKGSFSTLEIQRTEQGDSAMYLCASSLAGASNTEAFFGQGTRLTVV.

This chain connects TRBV6-2 or TRBV6-3 to TRBJ2-4; the D gene is possibly TRBD1 (6 bases). This CDR3 comprises 15 residues. CDR1 and CDR2 (germline): MNHEY, SVGEGT. Trimming shortened V by 5 bases and J by 9 bases, and 20 bases separated the two germline ends. DNA of the CDR3: TGTGCCAGCAGTCGGACAGAAAAGAAAGGGGGCATTCAGTACTTC. Amino acids: CASSRTEKKGGIQYF.

CDR3: CASTLTENTEAFF. The CDR3, as DNA: TGTGCCAGCACCCTCACAGAGAACACTGAAGCTTTCTTT. V and J are TRBV12-3 or TRBV12-4 and TRBJ1-1, with D uncertain. V lost 7 bases and J 1 base, leaving 10 bases between the germline ends. This CDR3 is built from 13 residues.